This T cell receptor (beta chain) was retrieved from a study of T-cell memory formation after mild COVID-19. This clonotype has only a few counts. From the 5' RACE reads, TCRdb called clonotypes with MiXCR, one entry per CDR3 protein. The sample records roughly 220,000 distinct CDR3 sequences, 7.5% to 10% being singletons. The germline V gene encodes CDR1 SGHVS and CDR2 FNYEAQ. The CDR3 runs to 17 residues. The junction had 15 bases not matched to a gene; V was cut back by 5 bases and J by 3 bases. Sequencing was performed on PBMCs or a T cell subset sorted from them (not recorded which). The V and J genes are TRBV7-6 and TRBJ2-7; 8 bases align to TRBD1. This receptor was taken from a man aged 18 to 35 who had mild COVID-19 (a few samples of this study predate the infection). Cell type and time point are not known. CDR3 region: CASSPDRGIAFFYEQYF. The CDR3 region has the DNA TGTGCCAGCAGCCCAGACAGGGGTATAGCTTTTTTCTACGAGCAGTACTTC. Using reference TRBV7-6 and TRBJ2-7 for the parts outside the CDR3, the full variable domain is GAGVSQSPRYKVTKRGQDVALRCDPISGHVSLYWYRQALGQGPEFLTYFNYEAQQDKSGLPNDRFSAERPEGSISTLTIQRTEQRDSAMYRCASSPDRGIAFFYEQYFGPGTRLTVT.